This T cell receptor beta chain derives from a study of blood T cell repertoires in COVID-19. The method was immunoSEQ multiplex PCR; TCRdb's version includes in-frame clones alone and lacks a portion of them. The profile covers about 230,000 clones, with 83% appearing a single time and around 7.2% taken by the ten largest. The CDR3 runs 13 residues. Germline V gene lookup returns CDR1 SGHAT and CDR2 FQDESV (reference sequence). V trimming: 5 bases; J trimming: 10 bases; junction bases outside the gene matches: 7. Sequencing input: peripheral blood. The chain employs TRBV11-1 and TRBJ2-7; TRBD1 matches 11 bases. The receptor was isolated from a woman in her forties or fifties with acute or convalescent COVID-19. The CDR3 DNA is TGTGCCAGCAGCCGGACAGGGGGCGCGAATCAGTACTTC. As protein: CASSRTGGANQYF. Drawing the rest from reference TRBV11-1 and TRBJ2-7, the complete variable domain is EAEVAQSPRYKITEKSQAVAFWCDPISGHATLYWYRQILGQGPELLVQFQDESVVDDSQLPKDRFSAERLKGVDSTLKIQPAELGDSAMYLCASSRTGGANQYFGPGTRLTVT.